This T cell receptor (beta chain) was captured in a study of T cells in Graves' hyperthyroidism and ophthalmopathy. Among the patients, aged 18 to 65, hyperthyroidism was newly diagnosed and had lasted under 2 months. Diagnosis relied on clinical symptoms, serum thyroxine and TRAb, thyroid ultrasound and orbital computed tomography. RNA transcripts gave rise to amplified TCR beta CDR3 regions. TCR CDR3 regions were first amplified by RT-PCR with HTBI primers. TCRdb re-derived calls from the multiplex PCR reads in MiXCR, one entry per CDR3 protein. The data show around 700,000 distinct CDR3 sequences, with around 20% seen just once and around 15% held by the top ten. This CDR3 is built from 16 residues. V was shortened by 6 bases and J by 0 bases, with 17 bases between the two germline ends. Study conclusions and caveats: Ophthalmopathy, which appeared later, was predicted by the model a median roughly 6.6 months before onset.

This clonotype was picked up many times. What it recognizes is unknown. The source is a woman aged 50 to 65 with Graves' hyperthyroidism that later progressed to Graves' ophthalmopathy. What was sequenced was blood. The chain uses TRBV12-3 or TRBV12-4 and TRBJ1-1; D may be TRBD1 (5 bases). CDR3 sequence reads: CASRSGRRRLNTEAFF. The CDR3 DNA reads as TGTGCCAGCAGATCGGGACGCCGAAGGCTGAACACTGAAGCTTTCTTT.